Presented here are 12 T cell receptor beta chains from one specimen sequenced in a study of beta chain features in type 1 diabetes. Since all of the isolated RNA was reverse transcribed, expressed TCRB transcripts were what got sequenced. Generated by immunoSEQ multiplex PCR, the TCRdb table keeps only in-frame clones and is missing some. The repertoire holds around 250,000 clones, with about 71% as singletons. Material: naive CD4+ T cells from blood. These receptor sequences come from a man aged 25-45 years in good health.

The V and J genes are TRBV4-1 and TRBJ2-1, with D tentatively TRBD2 (6 bases). The CDR3 length is 15 residues. Germline lookup yields CDR1 MGHRA and CDR2 YSYEKL. Trimming took off 3 bases at V and 5 bases at J, with 14 bases between the two ends. DNA of the CDR3: TGCGCCAGCAGCCACACGGGCGGGACGCACAATGAGCAGTTCTTC. This codes for CASSHTGGTHNEQFF.

V and J are TRBV30 and TRBJ2-1, with 13 nucleotides matching TRBD2. V lost 4 bases to trimming and J lost 7 bases; unmatched junction nucleotides: 7. The length of the CDR3 is 15 residues. Germline V gives CDR1 GTSNPN, CDR2 SVGIG (reference sequence). The CDR3 reads CAWTPGLAGKNEQFF. CDR3 DNA sequence: TGTGCCTGGACCCCGGGACTAGCGGGGAAGAATGAGCAGTTCTTC.

V and J are TRBV29-1 and TRBJ2-5, with 14 positions matching TRBD2. Trimming cost V 2 bases and J 3 bases; bases outside gene matches: 2. CDR3 length: 15 amino acids. The V gene's germline CDR1 is SQVTM and CDR2 ANQGSEA. CDR3 bases: TGCAGCGTTGAACGGACTAGCGGGGGGAAAGAGACCCAGTACTTC. It yields the protein CSVERTSGGKETQYF. Complete variable domain (other parts from reference TRBV29-1 and TRBJ2-5): SAVISQKPSRDICQRGTSLTIQCQVDSQVTMMFWYRQQPGQSLTLIATANQGSEATYESGFVIDKFPISRPNLTFSTLTVSNMSPEDSSIYLCSVERTSGGKETQYFGPGTRLLVL.

A word on this clone: Other DNA sequences from this sample encode an identical CDR3 as well. V is TRBV18 and J is TRBJ2-5, with a weak D call TRBD2 (6 bases). The germline V gene encodes CDR1 KGHSH and CDR2 LQKENI. V dropped 6 bases and J dropped 2 bases, with 10 bases sitting between them. This CDR3 spans 13 amino acids. This CDR3 reads CASSAGRQETQYF. The CDR3 coding sequence is TGTGCCAGCTCCGCAGGGAGGCAAGAGACCCAGTACTTC.

The CDR3 nucleotides are TGCGCCAGCAGTGAAAGCGCTTTATACGAGCAGTACTTC. Protein sequence: CASSESALYEQYF. The chain couples TRBV5-1 to TRBJ2-7; D gene uncertain. With 5 bases removed from V and 4 bases from J, the gap between germline ends came to 13 bases. Germline V CDR1 and CDR2: SGHRS, YFSETQ. There are 13 residues in the CDR3.

This clone was picked up a small number of times. V and J are TRBV29-1 and TRBJ2-1; 7 nucleotides align to TRBD2. The CDR3 consists of 15 residues. After removal of 6 bases from V and 4 bases from J, the junction contained 12 bases not matched to a gene. Germline-derived CDR1 and CDR2 are SQVTM and ANQGSEA. The CDR3 loop is CSVRKGGNQYNEQFF. In nucleotides, the CDR3 is TGCAGCGTCCGAAAGGGAGGGAATCAATACAATGAGCAGTTCTTC.

V is TRBV30 and J is TRBJ1-4; D uncertain. Germline CDR1 and CDR2: GTSNPN and SVGIG (reference sequence). The CDR3 totals 14 residues. Trimming shortened V by 3 bases and J by 7 bases, and 15 bases separated the two germline ends. The DNA for the CDR3 is TGTGCCTGGAGAAAGTTGAGCGCGAGTGAAAAACTGTTTTTT. Protein: CAWRKLSASEKLFF.

The CDR3 is CASSKDRSAETQYF. For the CDR3, the DNA is TGTGCCAGCAGCAAAGACAGGTCAGCAGAGACCCAGTACTTC. This chain connects TRBV28 to TRBJ2-5, with D possibly TRBD1 on 6 matching bases. The V gene lost 6 bases and the J gene lost 4 bases, with 15 bases spanning the gap. The CDR3 has 14 residues. Germline V gene sequence: CDR1 MDHEN, CDR2 SYDVKM.

This clone showed up just a few times. CDR3 DNA: TGCAGCGTTGCTCTACAGACTGAAGCTTTCTTT. Amino acid sequence: CSVALQTEAFF. V and J are TRBV29-1 and TRBJ1-1; D is undetermined. CDR3 size: 11 residues. The germline gives CDR1 SQVTM, CDR2 ANQGSEA. The V end was cut by 4 bases, the J end by 5 bases, with 8 bases between. The full variable domain, its missing parts supplied by reference TRBV29-1 and TRBJ1-1, is SAVISQKPSRDICQRGTSLTIQCQVDSQVTMMFWYRQQPGQSLTLIATANQGSEATYESGFVIDKFPISRPNLTFSTLTVSNMSPEDSSIYLCSVALQTEAFFGQGTRLTVV.

The chain couples TRBV29-1 to TRBJ2-1; D unresolved. The CDR3 has 11 residues. Germline values: CDR1 SQVTM, CDR2 ANQGSEA. The CDR3 region is CSYARKAKQFF. As DNA, the CDR3 is TGCAGTTATGCCCGTAAGGCCAAGCAGTTCTTC.

The V call is TRBV10-3, the J call TRBJ2-6, with D possibly being TRBD1 or TRBD2 (6 bases each). V was shortened by 6 bases and J by 3 bases, with 12 bases between the two germline ends. The CDR3 totals 15 residues. The germline V gene has CDR1 ENHRY and CDR2 SYGVKD. CDR3 coding DNA: TGTGCCATCAGCCCCGGGGGCCTTGGGGCCAACGTCCTGACTTTC. It codes for CAISPGGLGANVLTF.

In its sample, this clone was seen a few times. The chain combines TRBV9 with TRBJ2-5; the D is unclear. Germline CDR1 and CDR2: SGDLS and YYNGEE. V was trimmed by 0 bases and J by 1 base, leaving 10 bases between them. The CDR3 has 15 residues. The CDR3 nucleotides read TGTGCCAGCAGCGTAGGGCCGCATTCCCAAGAGACCCAGTACTTC. Translating gives CASSVGPHSQETQYF.